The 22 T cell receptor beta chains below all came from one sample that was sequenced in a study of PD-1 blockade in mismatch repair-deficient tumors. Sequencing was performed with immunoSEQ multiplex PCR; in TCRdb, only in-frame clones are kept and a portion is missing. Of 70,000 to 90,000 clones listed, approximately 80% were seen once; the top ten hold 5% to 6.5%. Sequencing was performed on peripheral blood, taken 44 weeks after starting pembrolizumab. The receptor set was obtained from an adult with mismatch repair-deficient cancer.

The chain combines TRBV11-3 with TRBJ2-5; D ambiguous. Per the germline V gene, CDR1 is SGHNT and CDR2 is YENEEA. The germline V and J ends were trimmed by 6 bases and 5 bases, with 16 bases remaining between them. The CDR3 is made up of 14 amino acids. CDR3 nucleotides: TGTGCCAGCAGTGGCTATCGGAGTGCCGAGACCCAGTACTTC. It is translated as CASSGYRSAETQYF.

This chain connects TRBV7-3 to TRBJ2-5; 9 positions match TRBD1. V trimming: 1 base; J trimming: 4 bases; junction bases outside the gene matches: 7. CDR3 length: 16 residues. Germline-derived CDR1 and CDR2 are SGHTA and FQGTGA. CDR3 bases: TGTGCCAGCAGCTTAAAGGGGACAGGGAAGGGAGAGACCCAGTACTTC. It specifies CASSLKGTGKGETQYF. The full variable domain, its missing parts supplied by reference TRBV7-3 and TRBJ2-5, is GAGVSQTPSNKVTEKGKYVELRCDPISGHTALYWYRQSLGQGPEFLIYFQGTGAADDSGLPNDRFFAVRPEGSVSTLKIQRTERGDSAVYLCASSLKGTGKGETQYFGPGTRLLVL.

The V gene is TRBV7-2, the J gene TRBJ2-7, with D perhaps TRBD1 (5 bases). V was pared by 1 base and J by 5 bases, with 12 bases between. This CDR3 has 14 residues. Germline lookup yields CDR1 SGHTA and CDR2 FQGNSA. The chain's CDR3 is CASSLVGLDNEQYF. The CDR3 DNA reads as TGTGCCAGCAGCTTAGTGGGGCTAGATAACGAGCAGTACTTC.

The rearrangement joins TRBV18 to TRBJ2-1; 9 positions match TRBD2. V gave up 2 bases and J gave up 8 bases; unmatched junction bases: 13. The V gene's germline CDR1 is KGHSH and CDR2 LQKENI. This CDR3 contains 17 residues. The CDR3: CASSPNRVREGLYEQFF. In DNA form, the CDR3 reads TGTGCCAGCTCACCAAACAGGGTGCGGGAGGGCCTCTATGAGCAGTTCTTC.

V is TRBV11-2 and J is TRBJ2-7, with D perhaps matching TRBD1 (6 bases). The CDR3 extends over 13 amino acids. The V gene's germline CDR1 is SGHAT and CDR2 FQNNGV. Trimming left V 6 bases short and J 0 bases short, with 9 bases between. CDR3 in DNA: TGTGCCAGCAGGGGACATCCCTCCTACGAGCAGTACTTC. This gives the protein CASRGHPSYEQYF.

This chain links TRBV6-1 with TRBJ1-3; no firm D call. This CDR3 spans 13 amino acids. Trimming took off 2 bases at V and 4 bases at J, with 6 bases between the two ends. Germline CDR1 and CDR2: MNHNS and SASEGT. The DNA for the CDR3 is TGTGCCAGCAGTGAACGGAGGGGAAACACCATATATTTT. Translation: CASSERRGNTIYF.

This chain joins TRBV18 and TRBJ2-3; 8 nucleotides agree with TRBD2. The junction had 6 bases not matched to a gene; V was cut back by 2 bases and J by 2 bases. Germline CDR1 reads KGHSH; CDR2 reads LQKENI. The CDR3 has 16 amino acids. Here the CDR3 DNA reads TGTGCCAGCTCACCAGGGGGAGCGGGAGCCACAGATACGCAGTATTTT. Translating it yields CASSPGGAGATDTQYF.

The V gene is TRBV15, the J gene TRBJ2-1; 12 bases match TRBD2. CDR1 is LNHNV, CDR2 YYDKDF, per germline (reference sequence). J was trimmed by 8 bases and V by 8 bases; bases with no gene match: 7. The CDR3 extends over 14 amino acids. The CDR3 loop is CATGGLAGRDEQFF. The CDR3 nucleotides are TGTGCCACCGGCGGACTAGCGGGAAGAGATGAGCAGTTCTTC. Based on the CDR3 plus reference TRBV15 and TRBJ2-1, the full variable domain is DAMVIQNPRYQVTQFGKPVTLSCSQTLNHNVMYWYQQKSSQAPKLLFHYYDKDFNNEADTPDNFQSRRPNTSFCFLDIRSPGLGDTAMYLCATGGLAGRDEQFFGPGTRLTVL.

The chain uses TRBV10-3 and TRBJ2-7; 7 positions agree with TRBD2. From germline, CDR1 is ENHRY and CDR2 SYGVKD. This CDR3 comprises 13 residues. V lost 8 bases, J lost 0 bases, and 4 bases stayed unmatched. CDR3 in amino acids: CAIAGGSSYEQYF. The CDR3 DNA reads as TGTGCCATCGCGGGCGGGAGCTCCTACGAGCAGTACTTC.

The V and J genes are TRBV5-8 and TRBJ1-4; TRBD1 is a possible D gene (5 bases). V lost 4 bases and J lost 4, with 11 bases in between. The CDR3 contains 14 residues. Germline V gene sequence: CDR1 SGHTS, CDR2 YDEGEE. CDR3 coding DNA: TGTGCCAGCAGCAGAGGACAACATAATGAAAAACTGTTTTTT. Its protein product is CASSRGQHNEKLFF.

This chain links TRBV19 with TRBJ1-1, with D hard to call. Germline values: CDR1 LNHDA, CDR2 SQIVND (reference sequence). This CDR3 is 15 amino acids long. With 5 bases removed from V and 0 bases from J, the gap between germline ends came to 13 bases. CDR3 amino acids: CASSVSASLNTEAFF. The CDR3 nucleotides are TGTGCCAGTAGTGTCTCGGCGTCACTGAACACTGAAGCTTTCTTT.

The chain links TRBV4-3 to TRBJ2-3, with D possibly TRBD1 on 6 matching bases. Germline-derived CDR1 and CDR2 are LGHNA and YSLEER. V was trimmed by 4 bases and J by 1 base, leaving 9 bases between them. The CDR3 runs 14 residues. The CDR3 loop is CASSRGRGTDTQYF. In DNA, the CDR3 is TGCGCCAGCAGCCGGGGGCGGGGCACAGATACGCAGTATTTT.

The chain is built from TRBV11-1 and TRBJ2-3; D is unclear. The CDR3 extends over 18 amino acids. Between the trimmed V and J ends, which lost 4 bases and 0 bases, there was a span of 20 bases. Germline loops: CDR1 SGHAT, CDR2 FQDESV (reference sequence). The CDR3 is CASSYGLIRTPSTDTQYF. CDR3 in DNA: TGTGCCAGCAGCTACGGCCTTATTAGGACCCCTAGCACAGATACGCAGTATTTT. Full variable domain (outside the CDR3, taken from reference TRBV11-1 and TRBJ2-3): EAEVAQSPRYKITEKSQAVAFWCDPISGHATLYWYRQILGQGPELLVQFQDESVVDDSQLPKDRFSAERLKGVDSTLKIQPAELGDSAMYLCASSYGLIRTPSTDTQYFGPGTRLTVL.

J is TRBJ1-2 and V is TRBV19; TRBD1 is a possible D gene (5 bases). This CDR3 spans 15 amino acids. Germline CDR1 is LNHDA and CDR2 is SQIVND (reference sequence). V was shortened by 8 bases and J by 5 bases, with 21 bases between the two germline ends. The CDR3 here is CASGTRTVGTYGYTF. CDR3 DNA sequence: TGTGCCAGTGGTACTAGAACCGTAGGGACGTATGGCTACACCTTC.

The CDR3: CASSPRRDRDTDTQYF. CDR3 DNA: TGTGCCAGTAGCCCCCGCCGGGACAGGGACACAGATACGCAGTATTTT. This chain links TRBV19 with TRBJ2-3; 9 positions agree with TRBD1. This CDR3 comprises 16 residues. V lost 6 bases and J lost 2; bases outside the gene matches: 9. Germline loops: CDR1 LNHDA, CDR2 SQIVND (reference sequence).

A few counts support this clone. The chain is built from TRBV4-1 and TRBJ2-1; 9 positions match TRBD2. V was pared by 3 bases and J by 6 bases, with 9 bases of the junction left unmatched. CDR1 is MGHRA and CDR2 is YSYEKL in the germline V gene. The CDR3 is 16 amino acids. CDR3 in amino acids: CASSQIAGESGNEQFF. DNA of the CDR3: TGCGCCAGCAGCCAGATAGCGGGAGAATCCGGCAATGAGCAGTTCTTC.

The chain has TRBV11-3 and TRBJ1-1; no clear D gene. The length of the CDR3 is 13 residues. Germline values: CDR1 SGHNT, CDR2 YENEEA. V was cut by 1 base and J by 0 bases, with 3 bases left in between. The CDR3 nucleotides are TGTGCCAGCAGCTTAGGGGTGAACACTGAAGCTTTCTTT. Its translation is CASSLGVNTEAFF.

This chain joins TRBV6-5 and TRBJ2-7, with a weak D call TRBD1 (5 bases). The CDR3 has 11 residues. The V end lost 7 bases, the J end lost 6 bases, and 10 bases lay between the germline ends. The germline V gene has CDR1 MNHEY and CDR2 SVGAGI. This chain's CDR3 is CASMVGREQYF. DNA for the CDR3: TGTGCCAGCATGGTGGGGCGCGAGCAGTACTTC.

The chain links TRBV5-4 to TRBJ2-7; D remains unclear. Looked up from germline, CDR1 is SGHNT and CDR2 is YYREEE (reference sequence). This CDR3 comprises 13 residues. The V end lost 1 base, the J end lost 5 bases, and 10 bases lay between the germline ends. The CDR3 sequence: CASSLWGSHEQYF. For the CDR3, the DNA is TGTGCCAGCAGCTTGTGGGGTTCCCACGAGCAGTACTTC.

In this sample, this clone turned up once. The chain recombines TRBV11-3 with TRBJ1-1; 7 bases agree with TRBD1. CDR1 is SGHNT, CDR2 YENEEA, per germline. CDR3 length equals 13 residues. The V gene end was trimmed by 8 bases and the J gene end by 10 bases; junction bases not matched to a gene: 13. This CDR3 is CASSQGGELGAFF. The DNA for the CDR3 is TGTGCCAGCTCGCAAGGGGGCGAATTGGGAGCTTTCTTT.

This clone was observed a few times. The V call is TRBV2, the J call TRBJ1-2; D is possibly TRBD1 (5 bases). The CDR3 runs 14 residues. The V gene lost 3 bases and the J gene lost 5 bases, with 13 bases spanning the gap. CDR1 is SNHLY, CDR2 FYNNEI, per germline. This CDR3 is CASSEGRGGYGYTF. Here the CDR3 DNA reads TGTGCCAGCAGTGAGGGGAGGGGAGGGTATGGCTACACCTTC. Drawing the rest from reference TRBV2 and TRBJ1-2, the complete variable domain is EPEVTQTPSHQVTQMGQEVILRCVPISNHLYFYWYRQILGQKVEFLVSFYNNEISEKSEIFDDQFSVERPDGSNFTLKIRSTKLEDSAMYFCASSEGRGGYGYTFGSGTRLTVV.

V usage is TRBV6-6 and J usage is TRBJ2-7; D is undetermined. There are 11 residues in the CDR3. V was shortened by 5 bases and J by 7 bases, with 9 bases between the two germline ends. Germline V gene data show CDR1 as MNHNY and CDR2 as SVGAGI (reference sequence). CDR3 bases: TGTGCCAGCAGTACCGTGGGGGAGCAGTACTTC. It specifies CASSTVGEQYF.